This TCR beta chain was obtained from a study of beta chain features in type 1 diabetes. Whole-study results and caveats: Across patients, naive, central memory and Treg TCRB repertoires exhibited apparently greater similarity than was observed across healthy donors. VDJ junctions in type 1 diabetes patients carried more deletions and fewer insertions.

All sorted populations exceeded 95% purity. This clone was counted a few times. Its cognate antigen is unknown. Sequencing targeted expressed TCRB transcripts, as all isolated RNA had been reverse transcribed. The method was immunoSEQ multiplex PCR; TCRdb's version includes in-frame clones alone and lacks a portion of them. The sample includes 300,000 to 400,000 clones, approximately 12% seen only once; the top ten take 0.015% to 0.02%. The CDR3 is made up of 13 amino acids. V lost 0 bases to trimming and J lost 6 bases, with 9 bases between them. CDR1 and CDR2 (germline): GTSNPN, SVGIG (reference sequence).

This TCR came from a man between 18 and 29 years old in good health. The rearrangement links TRBV30 to TRBJ1-5; D gene ambiguous. The specimen sequenced was naive CD4+ T cells from blood. CDR3 protein: CAWSVTVTQPQHF. CDR3 nucleotides: TGTGCCTGGAGTGTAACGGTTACTCAGCCCCAGCATTTT.